Presented here are 30 T cell receptor beta chains from one specimen sequenced in a study of blood T cell repertoires in COVID-19. The assay was immunoSEQ multiplex PCR, and TCRdb's table has in-frame clones only and misses some. The repertoire includes around 310,000 clones, around 92% of them detected once, and almost 9.5% sits in the top ten. The specimen was PBMCs or T cells enriched from blood (not recorded which). These receptors were collected from a woman aged 25 to 39 who had recovered from COVID-19.

The chain has TRBV27 and TRBJ2-7; TRBD2 agrees at 9 bases. This CDR3 is 14 amino acids long. Germline values: CDR1 MNHEY, CDR2 SMNVEV (reference sequence). V was clipped by 6 bases and J by 2 bases; unmatched bases: 5. CDR3 protein: CASSPTSGPYEQYF. CDR3 DNA sequence: TGTGCCAGCAGCCCGACTAGCGGACCCTACGAGCAGTACTTC.

The chain recombines TRBV7-2 with TRBJ2-3; TRBD2 is a possible D gene (5 bases). The germline V and J ends were trimmed by 2 bases and 3 bases, with 24 bases remaining between them. The germline gives CDR1 SGHTA, CDR2 FQGNSA. This CDR3 has 19 amino acids. As DNA, the CDR3 is TGTGCCAGCAGCTTACCCTTAGCGCAACTTAGTATGGGGACAGATACGCAGTATTTT. The encoded protein is CASSLPLAQLSMGTDTQYF.

The chain uses TRBV6-4 and TRBJ2-3; TRBD1 agrees at 10 bases. The J segment lost 3 bases and the V segment lost 6 bases, leaving 6 bases of the junction unmatched. The CDR3 is 15 amino acids. Germline values: CDR1 MRHNA, CDR2 SNTAGT. This chain's CDR3 is CASRTGTGATDTQYF. In DNA, the CDR3 is TGTGCCAGCAGAACCGGGACAGGGGCGACAGATACGCAGTATTTT.

In DNA, the CDR3 is TGTGCCATCAGGCCATTCCTAGCGGCCTACAATGAGCAGTTCTTC. This gives the protein CAIRPFLAAYNEQFF. The V call is TRBV10-3, the J call TRBJ2-1; 7 positions agree with TRBD2. Germline CDR1 ENHRY, CDR2 SYGVKD. With V trimmed by 6 bases and J by 2 bases, 7 bases remained unmatched. CDR3 size: 15 residues.

The chain combines TRBV11-2 with TRBJ2-1; 8 bases map to TRBD1. J was trimmed by 1 base and V by 6 bases; bases with no gene match: 8. The CDR3 extends over 16 amino acids. Per the germline V gene, CDR1 is SGHAT and CDR2 is FQNNGV. The CDR3 spells CASRRLTGDSYNEQFF. CDR3 DNA sequence: TGTGCCAGCAGGCGGTTGACAGGGGATTCCTACAATGAGCAGTTCTTC.

This chain joins TRBV29-1 and TRBJ2-5; 9 nucleotides match TRBD1. CDR3 size: 13 residues. Germline-derived CDR1 and CDR2 are SQVTM and ANQGSEA. V was clipped by 6 bases and J by 5 bases; unmatched bases: 7. Here the CDR3 reads CSVQQGALETQYF. The CDR3 coding sequence is TGCAGCGTGCAACAGGGGGCGCTTGAGACCCAGTACTTC.

The chain couples TRBV30 to TRBJ1-3; TRBD1 matches 11 bases. Trimming took 4 bases from V and 0 from J; bases not matched to a gene: 8. The CDR3 is made up of 17 amino acids. The germline V gene encodes CDR1 GTSNPN and CDR2 SVGIG (reference sequence). Written as DNA, the CDR3 is TGTGCCTGGATGGGGGACAGGGGGTTTATCTCTGGAAACACCATATATTTT. Its translation: CAWMGDRGFISGNTIYF.

This clone showed up just once. The chain is built from TRBV6-5 and TRBJ1-1; no clear D gene. V lost 6 bases and J 1 base, leaving 12 bases between the germline ends. Germline CDR1 reads MNHEY; CDR2 reads SVGAGI. The CDR3 is 14 amino acids. CDR3 sequence (DNA): TGTGCCAGCAGCCCCGTGGAGGCGAACACTGAAGCTTTCTTT. It translates to CASSPVEANTEAFF.

This CDR3 reads CASSTLGPLAKNIQYF. The CDR3 coding sequence is TGCGCCAGCAGCACTCTTGGGCCCCTAGCCAAAAACATTCAGTACTTC. The chain has TRBV4-1 and TRBJ2-4; D remains unclear. Trimming removed 5 bases from V and 0 bases from J, with 14 bases in between. Germline lookup yields CDR1 MGHRA and CDR2 YSYEKL. This CDR3 is built from 16 residues.

The V and J genes are TRBV7-2 and TRBJ2-2; D gene unclear. Germline V gives CDR1 SGHTA, CDR2 FQGNSA. The CDR3 spans 14 residues. V was shortened by 2 bases and J by 6 bases, with 10 bases between the two germline ends. CDR3 region: CASSLWAPAGELFF. The DNA for the CDR3 is TGTGCCAGCAGCTTATGGGCGCCCGCCGGGGAGCTGTTTTTT.

The chain has TRBV7-2 and TRBJ1-1, with a possible D match to TRBD1 (6 bases). From germline, CDR1 is SGHTA and CDR2 FQGNSA. Trimming shortened V by 5 bases and J by 1 base, and 14 bases separated the two germline ends. This CDR3 region has 15 residues. Here the CDR3 reads CASSPHQTGNTEAFF. The CDR3 coding sequence is TGTGCCAGCAGCCCTCATCAGACAGGGAACACTGAAGCTTTCTTT.

The chain carries TRBV6-5 and TRBJ2-7; 9 positions match TRBD1. V lost 2 bases to trimming and J lost 4 bases; unmatched junction nucleotides: 9. Germline V lookup: CDR1 MNHEY, CDR2 SVGAGI. CDR3 length: 16 residues. In DNA, the CDR3 is TGTGCCAGCAGTTACAATTGGGGACAGGGAAAGTACGAGCAGTACTTC. Translating it yields CASSYNWGQGKYEQYF.

The chain joins TRBV30 to TRBJ2-7, with D perhaps TRBD1 (6 bases). V was cut by 4 bases and J by 0 bases, with 10 bases left in between. CDR1 and CDR2 (germline): GTSNPN, SVGIG (reference sequence). CDR3 length: 13 amino acids. The CDR3 reads CAWTTGTSYEQYF. The CDR3 DNA sequence: TGTGCCTGGACCACAGGGACCTCCTACGAGCAGTACTTC. The entire variable domain, with the rest obtained from reference TRBV30 and TRBJ2-7, is as follows: SQTIHQWPATLVQPVGSPLSLECTVEGTSNPNLYWYRQAAGRGLQLLFYSVGIGQISSEVPQNLSASRPQDRQFILSSKKLLLSDSGFYLCAWTTGTSYEQYFGPGTRLTVT.

The chain joins TRBV27 to TRBJ2-7; perhaps TRBD1 as D (5 bases). Germline V gene sequence: CDR1 MNHEY, CDR2 SMNVEV (reference sequence). V shed 7 bases and J shed 5 bases, with 9 bases lying between them. This CDR3 has 11 residues. The CDR3 DNA sequence: TGTGCCAGCATAGCAGGGCACGAGCAGTACTTC. It specifies CASIAGHEQYF.

The CDR3 here is CASRTGESWNTEAFF. As DNA, the CDR3 is TGTGCCAGCCGGACAGGGGAGAGTTGGAACACTGAAGCTTTCTTT. This chain joins TRBV25-1 and TRBJ1-1; 9 positions agree with TRBD1. V shed 8 bases, J shed 1 base, and the junction held 8 bases outside the gene matches. The CDR3 has 15 residues. Germline V lookup: CDR1 MGHDK, CDR2 SYGVNS. Variable domain in full (rest from reference TRBV25-1 and TRBJ1-1): EADIYQTPRYLVIGTGKKITLECSQTMGHDKMYWYQQDPGMELHLIHYSYGVNSTEKGDLSSESTVSRIRTEHFPLTLESARPSHTSQYLCASRTGESWNTEAFFGQGTRLTVV.

This clone appeared a single time. The V gene is TRBV7-9, the J gene TRBJ2-3; 7 nucleotides line up with TRBD1. Germline CDR1 SEHNR, CDR2 FQNEAQ (reference sequence). V gave up 3 bases and J gave up 2 bases; unmatched junction bases: 5. The CDR3 has 15 residues. The CDR3 bases are TGTGCCAGCAGCTTGACAGGGTCCCTCACAGATACGCAGTATTTT. It yields the protein CASSLTGSLTDTQYF.

The genes are TRBV6-5 and TRBJ1-2; TRBD1 might be the D (5 bases). The CDR3 is made up of 11 amino acids. V lost 10 bases and J lost 7, with 13 bases in between. Germline CDR1 reads MNHEY; CDR2 reads SVGAGI. The CDR3 DNA follows: TGTGCCACCAGGGAGGGAGGTGGCTACACCTTC. Translated, it gives CATREGGGYTF.

The chain recombines TRBV10-1 with TRBJ2-5; maybe TRBD2 (5 bases). Germline V lookup: CDR1 WNHNN, CDR2 SYGVQD (reference sequence). Trimming stripped 7 bases from V and 1 base from J, with 28 bases between. This CDR3 region has 19 residues. For the CDR3, the DNA is TGCGCCAGCACCCGAGGAGGAACGGCCGTCCGTGGCGGCCAAGAGACCCAGTACTTC. Translation gives CASTRGGTAVRGGQETQYF.

This chain links TRBV19 with TRBJ2-1; 8 positions agree with TRBD2. The germline gives CDR1 LNHDA, CDR2 SQIVND (reference sequence). V trimming: 6 bases; J trimming: 0 bases; junction bases outside the gene matches: 1. This CDR3 has 14 amino acids. CDR3 in DNA: TGTGCCAGTAGGAGCGGGAGCTCCTACAATGAGCAGTTCTTC. It specifies CASRSGSSYNEQFF.

This clone occurred once. The chain has TRBV6-5 and TRBJ1-2, with 7 bases fitting TRBD1. J gave up 0 bases and V 6 bases, and 4 bases lay outside the gene matches. Germline CDR1 is MNHEY and CDR2 is SVGAGI. CDR3 length: 14 amino acids. The CDR3 reads CASRKDRTNYGYTF. CDR3 DNA: TGTGCCAGCAGGAAGGACAGGACTAACTATGGCTACACCTTC.

This chain joins TRBV18 and TRBJ1-3; D unclear. Germline values: CDR1 KGHSH, CDR2 LQKENI. V dropped 8 bases and J dropped 0 bases, with 11 bases sitting between them. There are 14 residues in the CDR3. In nucleotides, the CDR3 is TGTGCCAGCCCTTCCGGGTCCTCTGGAAACACCATATATTTT. Translating it yields CASPSGSSGNTIYF.

The CDR3 spells CSVTDFRPGEKLFF. The CDR3 DNA is TGCAGCGTCACAGATTTTCGACCCGGCGAAAAACTGTTTTTT. J is TRBJ1-4 and V is TRBV29-1; D uncertain. Germline V gene data show CDR1 as SQVTM and CDR2 as ANQGSEA. The CDR3 consists of 14 residues. V gave up 6 bases and J gave up 8 bases, with 19 bases separating them.

The genes are TRBV18 and TRBJ1-4; D is perhaps TRBD1 (5 bases). Germline V lookup: CDR1 KGHSH, CDR2 LQKENI. V lost 5 bases, J lost 4 bases, and 20 bases lay in between. The CDR3 totals 17 residues. CDR3 coding DNA: TGTGCCAGCTCATGGAGGTTGGCCAGGGAGGGTAATGAAAAACTGTTTTTT. It specifies CASSWRLAREGNEKLFF. Full variable domain (remainder filled in from reference TRBV18 and TRBJ1-4): NAGVMQNPRHLVRRRGQEARLRCSPMKGHSHVYWYRQLPEEGLKFMVYLQKENIIDESGMPKERFSAEFPKEGPSILRIQQVVRGDSAAYFCASSWRLAREGNEKLFFGSGTQLSVL.

The CDR3 is CASSNLGTGGRVRQPQHF. The CDR3 region has the DNA TGTGCCAGCAGCAATTTGGGCACAGGGGGGCGGGTAAGGCAGCCCCAGCATTTT. The chain links TRBV21-1 to TRBJ1-5; the table's TRBD1 call for D was not verified on the DNA. TRBV21-1 is a listed pseudogene. The CDR3 consists of 18 residues.

The J gene is TRBJ1-2, the V gene TRBV3-1 (or the pseudogene TRBV3-2), with a tentative D call TRBD1 (5 bases). Germline-derived CDR1 and CDR2 are LGHDT and YNNKEL (reference sequence). CDR3 length: 14 amino acids. V dropped 4 bases and J dropped 6 bases, with 15 bases sitting between them. CDR3 coding DNA: TGTGCCAGCAGCCGTCAGGGTTTTATGGATGGCTACACCTTC. It codes for CASSRQGFMDGYTF.

With respect to this clone: The sample carries other DNA sequences with the same CDR3. V and J are TRBV6-5 and TRBJ2-7, with 10 bases aligning to TRBD2. The length of the CDR3 is 13 residues. Trimming removed 5 bases from V and 3 bases from J; junction bases left unmatched: 1. Germline CDR1 is MNHEY and CDR2 is SVGAGI. Here the CDR3 DNA reads TGTGCCAGCAGTCGGACTAGCGGCTACGAGCAGTACTTC. It yields the protein CASSRTSGYEQYF.

This clone has a handful of counts. The gene calls are TRBV10-3 and TRBJ1-2, with D perhaps matching TRBD1 (6 bases). Germline-derived CDR1 and CDR2 are ENHRY and SYGVKD. The CDR3 consists of 13 residues. Trimming removed 10 bases at V and 0 bases at J, with 12 bases between. CDR3 amino acids: CASNRDTNYGYTF. For the CDR3, the DNA is TGTGCCAGCAATCGGGACACTAACTATGGCTACACCTTC.

The chain joins TRBV2 to TRBJ1-4, with a weak D call TRBD1 (5 bases). Germline V gene sequence: CDR1 SNHLY, CDR2 FYNNEI. Deletions cut 8 bases from V and 11 bases from J, with 15 bases between. The CDR3 covers 12 residues. The DNA for the CDR3 is TGTGCCAGCTCTCAGGGAGGGGAGAAACTGTTTTTT. This gives the protein CASSQGGEKLFF.

The J gene is TRBJ2-2, the V gene TRBV19, with TRBD2 matching 8 bases. Germline V gives CDR1 LNHDA, CDR2 SQIVND (reference sequence). The J segment lost 7 bases and the V segment lost 4 bases, leaving 8 bases of the junction unmatched. The CDR3 spans 15 residues. The DNA for the CDR3 is TGTGCCAGTAGTAGTAACAGCGGGAGAGGCGGGGAGCTGTTTTTT. Protein product: CASSSNSGRGGELFF.

CDR3 sequence: CASSYMWGDAFF. The DNA for the CDR3 is TGTGCCAGCAGTTACATGTGGGGGGATGCTTTCTTT. This chain uses TRBV6-2 or TRBV6-3 with TRBJ1-1; perhaps TRBD1 as D (5 bases). With 2 bases removed from V and 11 bases from J, the gap between germline ends came to 12 bases. The germline gives CDR1 MNHEY, CDR2 SVGEGT. This CDR3 has 12 residues.